This TCR beta chain was found in a study of T-cell memory formation after mild COVID-19. Regarding the study as a whole: Among clones contracting day 15 to 85, CD4/CD8 was balanced, whereas later expanders leaned CD4+. Memory from before infection featured some responding clones, which suggests cross-reactive memory joined.

Trimming left V 5 bases short and J 1 base short, with 6 bases between. Germline lookup yields CDR1 SGHRS and CDR2 YFSETQ. This CDR3 has 12 residues. 5'RACE primed from the constant segment yielded TCR alpha and TCR beta cDNA libraries bearing sample barcodes and UMIs. Using its own MiXCR run on the 5' RACE reads, TCRdb lists one record per CDR3 protein. The sample holds some 450,000 distinct CDR3 sequences; 15% to 20% are singletons and the top ten take 7.5% to 9.5%. This clonotype was picked up a small number of times. What it binds is not known. The sample consisted of PBMCs or a T cell subset sorted from them (not recorded which). This TCR came from an adult woman who had mild COVID-19 (a few samples of this study predate the infection). Cell type and time point are not known. The V gene is TRBV5-1, the J gene TRBJ1-2; no definite D call. The CDR3 coding sequence is TGCGCCAGCAGTACAAGTAACTATGGCTACACCTTC. It specifies CASSTSNYGYTF.